This is a list of T cell receptor beta chains from one sample in a study of T cell clonotyping in hematopoietic cell transplantation. This table comes from immunoSEQ multiplex PCR, and its TCRdb copy is limited to in-frame clones, with some not included. The table includes about 3,300 clones, approximately 95% detected once. The sample here was peripheral blood mononuclear cells, taken before stem cell transplant. These receptors were collected from a woman aged 50 to 65 with chronic myeloid leukemia. Some clones in this sample may be carry-over from other donors' samples. The conserved cysteine and the conserved F or W are not part of the CDR3 here.

CDR3 length	V gene	J gene	CDR3 protein
14	TRBV5-1	TRBJ1-2	ASSLVGTRGVSGYT
13	TRBV10-2	TRBJ1-5	ASSVDRHSNQPQH
12	TRBV14	TRBJ2-1	ASSLWTGGDEQF
13	TRBV2	TRBJ2-7	ASRERTSGSGEQY
15	TRBV19	TRBJ2-3	ASSEERRAGKADTQY
13	TRBV5-4	TRBJ1-5	ASSLFPAPNQPQH
14	TRBV19	TRBJ2-7	ASSTKAGRVSGEQY
15	TRBV7-3	TRBJ2-2	ASSLTGPRADTGELF
14	TRBV4-2	TRBJ1-2	ASSQDPATHNYGYT
11	TRBV6-1	TRBJ1-5	AIAGREVGPQH
9	TRBV4-2	TRBJ2-1	ASSEYSEQF
13	TRBV9	TRBJ1-1	ASSVGDREEAEAF
14	TRBV7-2	TRBJ2-3	ASSLAGGGGGNTQY
11	TRBV7-2	TRBJ2-2	ASSFERAGELF
12	TRBV7-9	TRBJ2-7	ASTQPPPSHEQY
12	TRBV7-3	TRBJ2-6	ASGGGAGANVLT
12	TRBV6-1	TRBJ2-5	ASNRREGKETQY